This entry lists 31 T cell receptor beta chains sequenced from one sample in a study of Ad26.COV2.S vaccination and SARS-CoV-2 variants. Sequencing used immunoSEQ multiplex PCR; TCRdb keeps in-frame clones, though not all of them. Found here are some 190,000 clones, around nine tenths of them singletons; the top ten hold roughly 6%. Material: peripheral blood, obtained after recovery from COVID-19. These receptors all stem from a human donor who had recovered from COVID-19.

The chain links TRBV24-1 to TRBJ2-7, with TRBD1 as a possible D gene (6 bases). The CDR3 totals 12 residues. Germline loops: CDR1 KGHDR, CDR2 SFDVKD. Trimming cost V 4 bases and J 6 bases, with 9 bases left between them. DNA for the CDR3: TGTGCCACCAGTGACTTGACAGGCGAGCAGTACTTC. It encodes CATSDLTGEQYF.

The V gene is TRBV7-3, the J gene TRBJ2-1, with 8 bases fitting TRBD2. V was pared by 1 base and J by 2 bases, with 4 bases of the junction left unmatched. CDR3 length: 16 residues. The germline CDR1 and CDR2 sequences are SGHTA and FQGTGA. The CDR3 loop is CASSLSGRPPYNEQFF. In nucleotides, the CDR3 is TGTGCCAGCAGCTTAAGCGGGAGGCCCCCCTACAATGAGCAGTTCTTC.

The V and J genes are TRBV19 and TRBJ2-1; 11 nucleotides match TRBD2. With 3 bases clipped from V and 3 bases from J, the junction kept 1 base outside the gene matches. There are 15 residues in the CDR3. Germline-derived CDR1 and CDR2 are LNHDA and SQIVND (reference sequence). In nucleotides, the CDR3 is TGTGCCAGTAGTATTAGCGGGGGGGACTACAATGAGCAGTTCTTC. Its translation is CASSISGGDYNEQFF.

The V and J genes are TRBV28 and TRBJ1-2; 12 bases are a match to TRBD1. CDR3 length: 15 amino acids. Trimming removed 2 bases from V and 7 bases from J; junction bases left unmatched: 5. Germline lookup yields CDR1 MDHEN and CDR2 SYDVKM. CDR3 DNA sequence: TGTGCCAGCAGTTTAGGGGGACAGGGGGCGGTTGGCTACACCTTC. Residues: CASSLGGQGAVGYTF.

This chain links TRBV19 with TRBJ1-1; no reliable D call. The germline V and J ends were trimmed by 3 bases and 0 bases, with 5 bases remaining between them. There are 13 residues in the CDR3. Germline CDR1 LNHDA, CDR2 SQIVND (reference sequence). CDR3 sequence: CASSIQLNTEAFF. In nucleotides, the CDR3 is TGTGCCAGTAGTATTCAATTGAACACTGAAGCTTTCTTT.

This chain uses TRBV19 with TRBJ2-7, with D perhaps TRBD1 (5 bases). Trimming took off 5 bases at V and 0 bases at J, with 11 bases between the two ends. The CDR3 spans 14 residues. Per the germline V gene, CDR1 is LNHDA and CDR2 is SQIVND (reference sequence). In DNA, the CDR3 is TGTGCCAGTAGTCCCACGACAGTCTCCTACGAGCAGTACTTC. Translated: CASSPTTVSYEQYF.

The chain's CDR3 is CASSSIGTGETQYF. As DNA, the CDR3 is TGCGCCAGCAGCTCGATCGGGACAGGGGAGACCCAGTACTTC. V gene TRBV5-1 combines with J gene TRBJ2-5, with 9 positions matching TRBD1. The CDR3 sequence is 14 residues long. The V gene end was trimmed by 3 bases and the J gene end by 5 bases; junction bases not matched to a gene: 5. CDR1 is SGHRS and CDR2 is YFSETQ in the germline V gene.

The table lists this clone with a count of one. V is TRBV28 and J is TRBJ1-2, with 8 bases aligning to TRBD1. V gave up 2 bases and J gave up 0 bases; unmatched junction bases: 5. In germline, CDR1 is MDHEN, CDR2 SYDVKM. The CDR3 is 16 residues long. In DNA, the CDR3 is TGTGCCAGCAGTTTACCAGGACAGGGATCTAACTATGGCTACACCTTC. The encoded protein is CASSLPGQGSNYGYTF.

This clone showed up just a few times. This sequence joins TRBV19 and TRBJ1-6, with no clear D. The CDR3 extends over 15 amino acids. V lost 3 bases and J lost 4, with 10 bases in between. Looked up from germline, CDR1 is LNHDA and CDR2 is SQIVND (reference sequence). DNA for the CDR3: TGTGCCAGTAGTATCCGGAAAGGATATAATTCACCCCTCCACTTT. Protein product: CASSIRKGYNSPLHF.

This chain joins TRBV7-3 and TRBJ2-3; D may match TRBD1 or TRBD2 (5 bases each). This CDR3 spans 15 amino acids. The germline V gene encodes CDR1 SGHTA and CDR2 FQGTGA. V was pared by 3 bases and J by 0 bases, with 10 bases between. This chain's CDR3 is CASSFVGGSTDTQYF. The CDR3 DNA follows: TGTGCCAGCAGCTTTGTTGGGGGTAGCACAGATACGCAGTATTTT.

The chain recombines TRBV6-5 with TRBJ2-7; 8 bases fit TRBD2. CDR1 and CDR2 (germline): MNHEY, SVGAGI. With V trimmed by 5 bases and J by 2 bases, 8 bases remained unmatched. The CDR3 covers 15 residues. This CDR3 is CASSPGAGGTYEQYF. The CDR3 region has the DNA TGTGCCAGCAGTCCCGGGGCGGGAGGAACCTACGAGCAGTACTTC.

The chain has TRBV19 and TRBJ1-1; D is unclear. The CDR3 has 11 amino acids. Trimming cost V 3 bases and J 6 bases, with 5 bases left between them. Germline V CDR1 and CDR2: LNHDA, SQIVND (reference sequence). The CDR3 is CASSMGPEAFF. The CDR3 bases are TGTGCCAGTAGTATGGGCCCTGAAGCTTTCTTT.

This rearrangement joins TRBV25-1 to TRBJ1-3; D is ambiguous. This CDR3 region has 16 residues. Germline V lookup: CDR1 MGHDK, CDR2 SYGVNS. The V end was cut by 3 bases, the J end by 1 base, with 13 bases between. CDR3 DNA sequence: TGTGCCAGCAGTGATCCGCTGGCGTCTTCTGGAAACACCATATATTTT. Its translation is CASSDPLASSGNTIYF.

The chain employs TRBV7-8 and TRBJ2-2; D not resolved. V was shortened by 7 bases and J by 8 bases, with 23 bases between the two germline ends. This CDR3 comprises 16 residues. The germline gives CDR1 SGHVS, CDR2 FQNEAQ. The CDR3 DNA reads TGTGCCAGCACCAATCCTGGGGTAGGAGTGAGGGGGGAGCTGTTTTTT. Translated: CASTNPGVGVRGELFF.

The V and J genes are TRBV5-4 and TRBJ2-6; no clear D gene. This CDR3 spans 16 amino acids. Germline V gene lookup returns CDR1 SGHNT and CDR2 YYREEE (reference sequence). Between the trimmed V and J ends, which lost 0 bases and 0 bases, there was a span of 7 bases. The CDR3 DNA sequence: TGTGCCAGCAGCTTGGCCCAAGCCTCTGGGGCCAACGTCCTGACTTTC. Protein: CASSLAQASGANVLTF.

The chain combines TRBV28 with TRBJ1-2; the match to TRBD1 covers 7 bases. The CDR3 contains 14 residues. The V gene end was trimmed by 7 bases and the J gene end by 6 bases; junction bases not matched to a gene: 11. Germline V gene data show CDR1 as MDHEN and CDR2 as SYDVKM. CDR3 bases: TGTGCCAGCAAGTCCGGGCAGGGGGGAGATGGCTACACCTTC. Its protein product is CASKSGQGGDGYTF.

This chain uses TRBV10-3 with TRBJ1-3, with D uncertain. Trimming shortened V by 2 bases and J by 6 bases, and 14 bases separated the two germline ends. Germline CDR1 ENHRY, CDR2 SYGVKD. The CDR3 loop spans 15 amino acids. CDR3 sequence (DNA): TGTGCCATCAGTGAGGGCGGCGGACGCACAAACACCATATATTTT. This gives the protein CAISEGGGRTNTIYF.

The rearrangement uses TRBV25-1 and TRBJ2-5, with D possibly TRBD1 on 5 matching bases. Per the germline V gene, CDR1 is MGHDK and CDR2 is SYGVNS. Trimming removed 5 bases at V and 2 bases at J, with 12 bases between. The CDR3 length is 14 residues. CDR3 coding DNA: TGTGCCAGCAGTCCAACAGGTTCGCAAGAGACCCAGTACTTC. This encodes CASSPTGSQETQYF.

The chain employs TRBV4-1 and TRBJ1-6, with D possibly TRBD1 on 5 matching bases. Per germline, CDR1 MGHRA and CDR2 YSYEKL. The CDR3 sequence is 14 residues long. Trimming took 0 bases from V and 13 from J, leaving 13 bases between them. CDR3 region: CASSQDGGPGPLHF. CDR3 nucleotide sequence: TGCGCCAGCAGCCAAGATGGGGGACCCGGGCCCCTCCACTTT.

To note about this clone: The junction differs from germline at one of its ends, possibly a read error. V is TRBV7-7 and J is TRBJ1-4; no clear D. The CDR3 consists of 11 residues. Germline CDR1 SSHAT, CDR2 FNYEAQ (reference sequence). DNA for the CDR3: TGTGCTAGCAAGGCGGGGGAAAAACTGTTTTTT. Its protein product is CASKAGEKLFF.

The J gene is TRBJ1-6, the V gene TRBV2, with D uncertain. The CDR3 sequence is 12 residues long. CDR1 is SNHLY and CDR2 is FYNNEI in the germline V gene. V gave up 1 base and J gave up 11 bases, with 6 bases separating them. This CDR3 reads CASSEEFAPLHF. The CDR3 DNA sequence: TGTGCCAGCAGTGAAGAGTTTGCACCCCTCCACTTT.

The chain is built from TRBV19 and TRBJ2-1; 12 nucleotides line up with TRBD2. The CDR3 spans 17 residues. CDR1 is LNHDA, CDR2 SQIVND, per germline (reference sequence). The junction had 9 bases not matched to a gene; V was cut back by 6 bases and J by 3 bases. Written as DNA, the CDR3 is TGTGCCAGTAGCTCGACTAGCGGGGGTGCGTACTACAATGAGCAGTTCTTC. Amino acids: CASSSTSGGAYYNEQFF.

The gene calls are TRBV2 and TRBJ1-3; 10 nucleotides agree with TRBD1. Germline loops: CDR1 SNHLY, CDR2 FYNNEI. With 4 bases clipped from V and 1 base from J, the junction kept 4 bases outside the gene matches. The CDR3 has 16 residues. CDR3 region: CASSGTGGASGNTIYF. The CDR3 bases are TGTGCCAGCAGTGGGACAGGGGGAGCATCTGGAAACACCATATATTTT.

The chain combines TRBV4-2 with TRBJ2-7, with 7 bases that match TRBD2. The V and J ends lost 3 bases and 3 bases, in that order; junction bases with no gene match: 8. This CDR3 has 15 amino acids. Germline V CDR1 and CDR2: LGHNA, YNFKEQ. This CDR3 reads CASSHPTQRGYEQYF. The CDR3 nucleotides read TGTGCCAGCAGCCATCCAACCCAGCGGGGCTACGAGCAGTACTTC.

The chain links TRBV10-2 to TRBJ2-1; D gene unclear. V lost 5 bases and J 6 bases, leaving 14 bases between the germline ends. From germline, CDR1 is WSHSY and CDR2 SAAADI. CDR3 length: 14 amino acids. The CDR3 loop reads CASSPQGRPNEQFF. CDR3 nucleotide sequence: TGCGCCAGCAGTCCCCAAGGTAGACCCAATGAGCAGTTCTTC.

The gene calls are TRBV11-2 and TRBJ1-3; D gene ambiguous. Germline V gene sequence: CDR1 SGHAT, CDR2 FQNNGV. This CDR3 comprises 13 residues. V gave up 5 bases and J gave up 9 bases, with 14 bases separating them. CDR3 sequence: CASSLYEGSTIYF. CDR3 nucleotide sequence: TGTGCCAGCAGCCTTTACGAAGGGTCCACCATATATTTT. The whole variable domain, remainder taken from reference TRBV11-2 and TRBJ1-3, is EAGVAQSPRYKIIEKRQSVAFWCNPISGHATLYWYQQILGQGPKLLIQFQNNGVVDDSQLPKDRFSAERLKGVDSTLKIQPAKLEDSAVYLCASSLYEGSTIYFGEGSWLTVV.

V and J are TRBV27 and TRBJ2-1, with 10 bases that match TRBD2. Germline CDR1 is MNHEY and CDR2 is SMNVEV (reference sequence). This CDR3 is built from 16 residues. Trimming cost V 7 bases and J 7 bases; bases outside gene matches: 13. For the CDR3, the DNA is TGTGCCAGCATCGCCTTTAAAGCGGGGGGGATTAATGAGCAGTTCTTC. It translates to CASIAFKAGGINEQFF.

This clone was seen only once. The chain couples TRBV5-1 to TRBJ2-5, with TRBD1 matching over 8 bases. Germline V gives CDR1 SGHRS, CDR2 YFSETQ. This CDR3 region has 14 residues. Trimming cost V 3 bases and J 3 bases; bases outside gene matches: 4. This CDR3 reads CASSSTGDEETQYF. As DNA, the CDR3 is TGCGCCAGCAGCTCGACAGGGGATGAAGAGACCCAGTACTTC.

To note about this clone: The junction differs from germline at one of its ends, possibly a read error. The DNA of the CDR3 is TGTGCCAGCAGTCAAGGGCCCGGTGAAGCTTTCTTT. Translation gives CASSQGPGEAFF. This sequence joins TRBV3-1 (or the pseudogene TRBV3-2) and TRBJ1-1, with unresolved D. The CDR3 consists of 12 residues. Germline CDR1 and CDR2: LGHDT and YNNKEL (reference sequence).

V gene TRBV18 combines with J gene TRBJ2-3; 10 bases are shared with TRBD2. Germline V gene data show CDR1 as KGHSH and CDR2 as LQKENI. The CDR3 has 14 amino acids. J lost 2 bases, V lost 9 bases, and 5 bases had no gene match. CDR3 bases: TGTGCCAGTCAGAGCGGGGGGGCCACAGATACGCAGTATTTT. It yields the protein CASQSGGATDTQYF.

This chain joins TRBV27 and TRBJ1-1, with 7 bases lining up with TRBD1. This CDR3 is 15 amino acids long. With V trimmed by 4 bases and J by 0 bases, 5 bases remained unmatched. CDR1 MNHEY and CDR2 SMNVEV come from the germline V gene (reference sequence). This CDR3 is CASSSLDRLNTEAFF. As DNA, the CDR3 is TGTGCCAGCAGTTCACTGGACAGGTTGAACACTGAAGCTTTCTTT.